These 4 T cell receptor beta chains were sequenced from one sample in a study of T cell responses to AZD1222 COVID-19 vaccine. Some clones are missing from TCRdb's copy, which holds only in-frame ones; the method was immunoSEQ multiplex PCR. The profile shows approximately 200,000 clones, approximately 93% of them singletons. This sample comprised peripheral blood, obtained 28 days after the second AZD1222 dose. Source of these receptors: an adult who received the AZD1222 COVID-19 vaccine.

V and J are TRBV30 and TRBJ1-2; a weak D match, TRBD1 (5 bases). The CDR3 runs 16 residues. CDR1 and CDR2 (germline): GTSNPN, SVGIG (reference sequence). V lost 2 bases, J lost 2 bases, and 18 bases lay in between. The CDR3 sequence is CAWSLKQAGTNYGYTF. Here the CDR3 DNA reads TGTGCCTGGAGTTTAAAACAGGCGGGGACGAACTATGGCTACACCTTC.

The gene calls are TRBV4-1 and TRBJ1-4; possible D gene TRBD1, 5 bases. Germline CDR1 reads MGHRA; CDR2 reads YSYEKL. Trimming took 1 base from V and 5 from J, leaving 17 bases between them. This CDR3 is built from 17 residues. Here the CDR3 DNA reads TGCGCCAGCAGCCAAGTTGCACGGCGACAGAGGAATGAAAAACTGTTTTTT. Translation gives CASSQVARRQRNEKLFF.

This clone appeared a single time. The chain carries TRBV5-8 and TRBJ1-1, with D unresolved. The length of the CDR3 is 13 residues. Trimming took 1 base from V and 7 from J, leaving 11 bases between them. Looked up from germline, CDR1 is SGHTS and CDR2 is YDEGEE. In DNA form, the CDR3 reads TGTGCCAGCAGCTTGACCGGGGTCGGTGAAGCTTTCTTT. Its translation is CASSLTGVGEAFF. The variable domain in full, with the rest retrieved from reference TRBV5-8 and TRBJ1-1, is EAGVTQSPTHLIKTRGQQATLRCSPISGHTSVYWYQQALGLGLQFLLWYDEGEERNRGNFPPRFSGRQFPNYSSELNVNALELEDSALYLCASSLTGVGEAFFGQGTRLTVV.

The CDR3 sequence: CASSVQTGGSANYGYTF. CDR3 in DNA: TGTGCCAGCAGCGTCCAGACAGGGGGATCGGCTAACTATGGCTACACCTTC. V usage is TRBV9 and J usage is TRBJ1-2; 9 nucleotides agree with TRBD1. V shed 2 bases, J shed 0 bases, and the junction held 8 bases outside the gene matches. The CDR3 has 17 residues. The V gene's germline CDR1 is SGDLS and CDR2 YYNGEE.